This T cell receptor beta chain was captured in a study of regulatory T cells in long-lasting Graves disease. Study-wide results and limits: Samples came from peripheral blood alone, without thyroid tissue.

The CDR3 is 14 amino acids. Per germline, CDR1 DFQATT and CDR2 SNEGSKA (reference sequence). V dropped 0 bases and J dropped 4 bases, with 12 bases sitting between them. This clonotype was picked up many times. Its antigen remains unknown. Time point denoted: newly diagnosed GD, antithyroid drugs for less than 3 months. PBMC RNA served as the TCR library source. Arm-PCR with iRepertoire HTBI primers amplified the CDR3 regions for these TCR beta libraries. Via MiXCR, TCRdb re-called the multiplex PCR reads, giving one row per CDR3 protein. Here the sample spans 500,000 or so distinct CDR3 sequences, 15% to 20% being singletons. The data were also submitted as part of a second study, on T cells in Graves' hyperthyroidism and ophthalmopathy. From that report: Hyperthyroidism patients were newly diagnosed, had disease duration under 2 months, and were aged 18 to 65 years. Patients having uncontrolled infection, another autoimmune disease, pregnancy or lactation were not included. Using the HTBI primer set, a first-round RT-PCR was run on the TCR CDR3.

The TCR comes from a man aged 35 to 55 with Graves disease. The genes are TRBV20-1 and TRBJ1-1; possibly TRBD1 for D (5 bases). The sequenced sample was peripheral blood mononuclear cells (PBMCs), obtained at new diagnosis, from a patient treated with antithyroid drugs. In DNA, the CDR3 is TGCAGTGCTAGAGATTTAGCAGGGTTCACTGAAGCTTTCTTT. This codes for CSARDLAGFTEAFF.